This T cell receptor (beta chain) was obtained from a study of post-analysis software for immune sequencing data. Study-wide points: The five TRBV segments detected at higher frequency in patients than in controls included TRBV5-6, TRBV5-1 and TRBV20-1.

CDR3 length: 15 amino acids. This clonotype appeared a few times. The antigen is unknown. Tagging with unique molecular identifiers was a feature of the TCR beta cDNA libraries. TCRdb processed the PCR reads anew with MiXCR; each CDR3 protein has one entry. The data show 180,000 or so distinct CDR3 sequences, approximately 29% seen once. The chain uses TRBV21-1 and TRBJ1-5. TRBV21-1 is tagged as a pseudogene. The clonotype originates from a girl younger than 18 with multiple sclerosis. Specimen: blood. CDR3 bases: TGTGCCAGCAGCATGGGTGGGGATAGCAATCAGCCCCAGCATTTT. Translation: CASSMGGDSNQPQHF.